This section outlines one T cell receptor (beta chain) sequence together with its context. Its matching antigen is unknown. These data originate in a study of OX40 agonist ivuxolimab in advanced cancers. The data were produced by immunoSEQ multiplex PCR, yet TCRdb's version contains in-frame clones alone and is incomplete. In the table there are under 70,000 clones, approximately 86% of which are singletons. The CDR3 has 15 residues. V was shortened by 0 bases and J by 2 bases, with 7 bases between the two germline ends. Germline V gene data show CDR1 as WSHSY and CDR2 as SAAADI. Broader study findings: In the 0.1-3.0 mg/kg groups, partial responders showed among the lowest expansion.

V usage is TRBV10-2 and J usage is TRBJ2-2; D gene unclear. The clonotype originates from an adult with an advanced solid tumor such as melanoma, head and neck, liver or kidney cancer. The specimen was CD4+ or CD8+ T cells sorted from blood, collected in a trial of the OX40 agonist ivuxolimab. The CDR3 here is CASSESYRNTGELFF. In DNA, the CDR3 is TGCGCCAGCAGTGAGTCGTACCGAAACACCGGGGAGCTGTTTTTT.